This TCR beta chain was sequenced for a study of CD8 T cells in Susac syndrome. With random hexamers, roughly 0.45 to 1 ug RNA was reverse transcribed. It was immunoSEQ multiplex PCR that amplified TCR beta CDR3 across 54 Vbeta and 13 Jbeta. A single record per CDR3 protein comes from TCRdb applying MiXCR to the immunoSEQ multiplex PCR reads. The sample lists about 190,000 distinct CDR3 sequences; 93% were seen once. The sample comprised CD4+ T cells from PBMCs. This receptor was identified in a human donor in good health.

Here the CDR3 DNA reads TGCGCCAGCAGCCCTACCCGGGTGGGAAATTCACCCCTCCACTTT. It encodes CASSPTRVGNSPLHF. The gene calls are TRBV5-1 and TRBJ1-6, with D uncertain. Germline V lookup: CDR1 SGHRS, CDR2 YFSETQ. The CDR3 length is 15 residues. The V gene lost 4 bases and the J gene lost 7 bases, with 15 bases spanning the gap.